Presented here are 18 T cell receptor beta chains from one specimen sequenced in a study of memory CD4+ T cells and cytomegalovirus serostatus. The assay was immunoSEQ multiplex PCR, and TCRdb's table has in-frame clones only and misses some. Of 25,000 to 35,000 clones listed, over 70% are singletons. The sort gate was single viable CD3+CD4+CD8-CD45RO+ cells for memory CD4+ T cells. The sample consisted of memory CD4+ T cells from blood. These receptor sequences come from an adult in good health and CMV-seronegative.

The chain is built from TRBV10-2 and TRBJ1-5; D unresolved. The ends were cut back, 8 bases at V and 3 bases at J, with 11 bases in the middle. The CDR3 has 13 residues. From germline, CDR1 is WSHSY and CDR2 SAAADI. The CDR3 nucleotides read TGCGCCAGCGAGGGAGGGTACAATCAGCCCCAGCATTTT. It encodes CASEGGYNQPQHF.

The chain carries TRBV5-4 and TRBJ2-3, with TRBD2 matching over 9 bases. This CDR3 has 13 residues. V was pared by 3 bases and J by 6 bases, with 2 bases of the junction left unmatched. The germline V gene has CDR1 SGHNT and CDR2 YYREEE (reference sequence). CDR3 sequence reads: CASSWRGGDTQYF. DNA for the CDR3: TGTGCCAGCAGCTGGCGGGGGGGCGATACGCAGTATTTT.

The rearrangement joins TRBV7-9 to TRBJ1-1; D is ambiguous. This CDR3 spans 12 amino acids. From germline, CDR1 is SEHNR and CDR2 FQNEAQ (reference sequence). The germline V and J ends were trimmed by 4 bases and 0 bases, with 3 bases remaining between them. This chain's CDR3 is CASSSMNTEAFF. In nucleotides, the CDR3 is TGTGCCAGCAGCTCAATGAACACTGAAGCTTTCTTT. Variable domain in full (rest from reference TRBV7-9 and TRBJ1-1): DTGVSQNPRHKITKRGQNVTFRCDPISEHNRLYWYRQTLGQGPEFLTYFQNEAQLEKSRLLSDRFSAERPKGSFSTLEIQRTEQGDSAMYLCASSSMNTEAFFGQGTRLTVV.

The rearrangement links TRBV5-8 to TRBJ1-2; a possible D gene is TRBD1 (6 bases). CDR3 length: 14 residues. Germline assignment: CDR1 SGHTS and CDR2 YDEGEE. The germline V and J ends were trimmed by 4 bases and 0 bases, with 10 bases remaining between them. CDR3: CASSVTGSNYGYTF. The DNA of the CDR3 is TGTGCCAGCAGCGTTACAGGGTCTAACTATGGCTACACCTTC. The full variable domain, rest sourced from reference TRBV5-8 and TRBJ1-2, is EAGVTQSPTHLIKTRGQQATLRCSPISGHTSVYWYQQALGLGLQFLLWYDEGEERNRGNFPPRFSGRQFPNYSSELNVNALELEDSALYLCASSVTGSNYGYTFGSGTRLTVV.

The chain links TRBV2 to TRBJ1-2; the D is unclear. Germline values: CDR1 SNHLY, CDR2 FYNNEI. CDR3 length: 15 amino acids. Trimming shortened V by 1 base and J by 8 bases, and 17 bases separated the two germline ends. The CDR3 DNA reads as TGTGCCAGCAGTGAAGTTAACGGCCGTCGGTCAGGCTACACCTTC. Translated: CASSEVNGRRSGYTF.

The V gene is TRBV11-2, the J gene TRBJ1-6; no reliable D call. Trimming took off 5 bases at V and 10 bases at J, with 15 bases between the two ends. The CDR3 length is 14 residues. CDR1 is SGHAT, CDR2 FQNNGV, per germline. DNA of the CDR3: TGTGCCAGCAGCCCAGATCTAGGGCAATCACCCCTCCACTTT. Its translation is CASSPDLGQSPLHF.

This chain joins TRBV6-6 and TRBJ1-2, with D perhaps matching TRBD1 (5 bases). V was cut by 2 bases and J by 8 bases, with 21 bases left in between. The V gene's germline CDR1 is MNHNY and CDR2 SVGAGI (reference sequence). The CDR3 consists of 16 residues. The CDR3 here is CASSYTVDGGSEGYTF. Written as DNA, the CDR3 is TGTGCCAGCAGTTACACCGTTGATGGGGGATCAGAGGGCTACACCTTC.

V usage is TRBV4-2 and J usage is TRBJ1-4, with a possible D match to TRBD1 (6 bases). V lost 1 base, J lost 8 bases, and 14 bases lay in between. Germline V gives CDR1 LGHNA, CDR2 YNFKEQ. The CDR3 loop spans 15 amino acids. For the CDR3, the DNA is TGTGCCAGCAGCCAAGGGGGGCATGAGGACGAAAAACTGTTTTTT. Amino acid sequence: CASSQGGHEDEKLFF.

This rearrangement joins TRBV6-1 to TRBJ2-6; D unresolved. The CDR3 consists of 15 residues. Trimming left V 3 bases short and J 0 bases short, with 6 bases between. CDR1 is MNHNS, CDR2 SASEGT, per germline. The CDR3 here is CASSEQVSGANVLTF. The CDR3 DNA is TGTGCCAGCAGTGAGCAGGTCTCTGGGGCCAACGTCCTGACTTTC.

V usage is TRBV6-1 and J usage is TRBJ1-4; perhaps TRBD1 as D (5 bases). This CDR3 has 15 residues. V dropped 2 bases and J dropped 8 bases, with 15 bases sitting between them. Germline V lookup: CDR1 MNHNS, CDR2 SASEGT. CDR3 DNA sequence: TGTGCCAGCAGTGAACTTCAGGGTCTTCGGGAAAAACTGTTTTTT. It specifies CASSELQGLREKLFF.

This chain joins TRBV10-3 and TRBJ1-2; 7 bases are shared with TRBD1. The CDR3 runs to 15 residues. V trimming: 0 bases; J trimming: 1 base; junction bases outside the gene matches: 2. Germline CDR1 and CDR2: ENHRY and SYGVKD. In DNA, the CDR3 is TGTGCCATCAGTGAGTCAAGGGACAGTAACTATGGCTACACCTTC. Protein: CAISESRDSNYGYTF.

The sample holds a few counts of this clone. The chain carries TRBV18 and TRBJ1-5; unclear D gene. Germline V gene lookup returns CDR1 KGHSH and CDR2 LQKENI. The ends were cut back, 6 bases at V and 6 bases at J, with 18 bases in the middle. The CDR3 has 15 residues. Written as DNA, the CDR3 is TGTGCCAGCTCCCCAAGAGGCAGTATGAGTCAGCCCCAGCATTTT. Translating gives CASSPRGSMSQPQHF.

This chain joins TRBV6-5 and TRBJ1-2, with TRBD1 matching 12 bases. CDR1 is MNHEY and CDR2 is SVGAGI in the germline V gene. V shed 0 bases, J shed 13 bases, and the junction held 12 bases outside the gene matches. There are 16 residues in the CDR3. CDR3 DNA sequence: TGTGCCAGCAGTTACTCGCGGTCGGGACAGGGGGCGGCAATCACCTTC. This codes for CASSYSRSGQGAAITF.

This clone was recorded only once. This rearrangement joins TRBV10-3 to TRBJ1-5, with D possibly TRBD1 on 5 matching bases. Germline values: CDR1 ENHRY, CDR2 SYGVKD. The V gene lost 0 bases and the J gene lost 2 bases, with 14 bases spanning the gap. CDR3 length: 17 residues. CDR3 nucleotides: TGTGCCATCAGTGAGTCACGGGCGGGGGGAGGCAATCAGCCCCAGCATTTT. Protein product: CAISESRAGGGNQPQHF.

This chain links TRBV5-1 with TRBJ1-1; D is uncertain. The CDR3 sequence is 15 residues long. With 0 bases removed from V and 5 bases from J, the gap between germline ends came to 14 bases. CDR1 is SGHRS and CDR2 is YFSETQ in the germline V gene. The CDR3, as DNA: TGCGCCAGCAGCTTGGCCAAAGGGCTAGGGACTGAAGCTTTCTTT. It codes for CASSLAKGLGTEAFF.

The chain combines TRBV10-2 with TRBJ1-4; D remains unclear. The V end was cut by 2 bases, the J end by 7 bases, with 11 bases between. This CDR3 comprises 14 residues. The germline V gene encodes CDR1 WSHSY and CDR2 SAAADI. The CDR3 region has the DNA TGCGCCAGCAGTGAGACCCTAGGAGGTGAAAAACTGTTTTTT. The encoded protein is CASSETLGGEKLFF.

CDR3 loop: CASSGQGISGYTF. As DNA, the CDR3 is TGTGCCAGCAGCGGACAGGGGATTAGTGGCTACACCTTC. The genes are TRBV11-2 and TRBJ1-2; the match to TRBD1 covers 9 bases. Trimming took 5 bases from V and 7 from J; bases not matched to a gene: 5. This CDR3 spans 13 amino acids. Germline lookup yields CDR1 SGHAT and CDR2 FQNNGV.

The V call is TRBV28, the J call TRBJ2-7; D not certain. The germline V gene encodes CDR1 MDHEN and CDR2 SYDVKM. The CDR3 extends over 12 amino acids. V lost 7 bases, J lost 2 bases, and 9 bases lay in between. CDR3 sequence (DNA): TGTGCCAGCACGGGTACCACCTACGAGCAGTACTTC. Residues: CASTGTTYEQYF.